The 5 T cell receptor beta chains presented below share a single source sample, sequenced in a study of beta chain features in type 1 diabetes. As every portion of the isolated RNA was reverse transcribed, the sequencing read expressed TCRB transcripts. TCRdb's copy holds only in-frame clones and misses some; the assay was immunoSEQ multiplex PCR. The table has 130,000 to 150,000 clones, 6.9% seen once. The sample taken for sequencing was central memory CD4+ T cells from blood. These receptors all stem from a woman in her thirties in good health.

The chain joins TRBV18 to TRBJ1-1; no definite D call. There are 16 residues in the CDR3. In germline, CDR1 is KGHSH, CDR2 LQKENI. V gave up 1 base and J gave up 0 bases, with 12 bases separating them. CDR3 residues: CASSPRAGYMNTEAFF. In nucleotides, the CDR3 is TGTGCCAGCTCACCACGGGCAGGCTACATGAACACTGAAGCTTTCTTT. The full variable domain, with the rest looked up from reference TRBV18 and TRBJ1-1, is NAGVMQNPRHLVRRRGQEARLRCSPMKGHSHVYWYRQLPEEGLKFMVYLQKENIIDESGMPKERFSAEFPKEGPSILRIQQVVRGDSAAYFCASSPRAGYMNTEAFFGQGTRLTVV.

This clone was detected only a few times. The rearrangement uses TRBV4-2 and TRBJ2-6; unclear D gene. The V end lost 4 bases, the J end lost 0 bases, and 10 bases lay between the germline ends. Per the germline V gene, CDR1 is LGHNA and CDR2 is YNFKEQ. The CDR3 covers 16 residues. The CDR3 DNA reads as TGTGCCAGCAGCCGAGTACTCATCTCTGGGGCCAACGTCCTGACTTTC. Translated, it gives CASSRVLISGANVLTF.

V is TRBV18 and J is TRBJ1-2, with D possibly TRBD1 on 5 matching bases. The V and J ends lost 4 bases and 8 bases respectively, with 14 bases between them. In germline, CDR1 is KGHSH, CDR2 LQKENI. The CDR3 is 13 amino acids. CDR3 DNA: TGTGCCAGCTCACTCGACAGTTACCGCGGCTACACCTTC. Translated: CASSLDSYRGYTF.

The chain joins TRBV7-3 to TRBJ2-1; 12 bases agree with TRBD2. This CDR3 has 14 amino acids. The V segment lost 4 bases and the J segment 9 bases; nucleotides outside the gene matches: 4. Germline CDR1 SGHTA, CDR2 FQGTGA. The CDR3 loop reads CASSSMTSGSEQFF. Written as DNA, the CDR3 is TGTGCCAGCAGCTCCATGACTAGCGGGAGTGAGCAGTTCTTC.

This clone was counted a few times. The V gene is TRBV28, the J gene TRBJ1-5; maybe TRBD1 (5 bases). Germline assignment: CDR1 MDHEN and CDR2 SYDVKM. The CDR3 consists of 14 residues. V was pared by 7 bases and J by 1 base, with 11 bases between. This chain's CDR3 is CASTQVGSNQPQHF. In nucleotides, the CDR3 is TGTGCCAGCACACAGGTCGGCAGCAATCAGCCCCAGCATTTT.